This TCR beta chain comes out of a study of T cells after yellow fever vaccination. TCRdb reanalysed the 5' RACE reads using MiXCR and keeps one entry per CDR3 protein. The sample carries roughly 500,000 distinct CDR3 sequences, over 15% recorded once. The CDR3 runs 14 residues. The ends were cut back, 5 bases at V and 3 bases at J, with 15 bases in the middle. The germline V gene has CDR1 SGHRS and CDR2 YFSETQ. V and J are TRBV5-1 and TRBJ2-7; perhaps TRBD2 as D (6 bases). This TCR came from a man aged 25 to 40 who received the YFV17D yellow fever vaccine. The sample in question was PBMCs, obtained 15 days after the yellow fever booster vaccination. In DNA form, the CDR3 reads TGCGCCAGCAGTATAATGGGACTTTACTACGAGCAGTACTTC. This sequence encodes CASSIMGLYYEQYF.